The 29 T cell receptor beta chains in this list originate from one sample, sequenced in a study of monozygotic twins with inflammatory bowel disease. TCRdb processed the 5' RACE reads again and assigns one entry to each CDR3 protein, with no DNA. This repertoire includes around 47,000 distinct CDR3 sequences. Sample: blood. These receptors came from a human donor with ulcerative colitis or Crohn's disease, or a healthy co-twin of an affected twin (not recorded which).

The chain is built from TRBV15 and TRBJ1-1. The CDR3 runs to 14 residues. From germline, CDR1 is LNHNV and CDR2 YYDKDF (reference sequence). CDR3 amino acids: CATSRGEEGTEAFF.

This chain joins TRBV7-9 and TRBJ1-2; as DNA is missing, the TRBD1 call by TCRdb cannot be tested. Germline V gene lookup returns CDR1 SEHNR and CDR2 FQNEAQ (reference sequence). The CDR3 is 15 residues long. The CDR3 loop is CASSRDRGTNYGYTF.

V is TRBV20-1 and J is TRBJ2-6. The CDR3 covers 17 residues. Germline CDR1 reads DFQATT; CDR2 reads SNEGSKA (reference sequence). The CDR3 is CSARDRTVYSGANVLTF.

The J gene is TRBJ1-3, the V gene TRBV5-6; as DNA is missing, the TRBD1 call by TCRdb cannot be tested. CDR1 is SGHDT and CDR2 is YYEEEE in the germline V gene. This CDR3 region has 16 residues. The CDR3: CAIDRDRGNSGNTIYF.

The rearrangement links TRBV4-1 to TRBJ2-2. The CDR3 runs 15 residues. Looked up from germline, CDR1 is MGHRA and CDR2 is YSYEKL. CDR3: CASSQEGTFTGELFF.

The chain employs TRBV10-2 and TRBJ1-5; TCRdb indicates TRBD1, and absent DNA this call remains unverified. This CDR3 region has 13 residues. The germline gives CDR1 WSHSY, CDR2 SAAADI. The CDR3 region is CATGTGQGQPQHF.

The chain carries TRBV6-1 and TRBJ2-2. The CDR3 is 12 residues long. Germline V lookup: CDR1 MNHNS, CDR2 SASEGT. CDR3 region: CASRENTGELFF.

V gene TRBV7-2 combines with J gene TRBJ2-5; there is no DNA to check the TCRdb D call of TRBD1. Germline values: CDR1 SGHTA, CDR2 FQGNSA. This CDR3 is built from 14 residues. The CDR3 region is CASSLVRGQETQYF.

This chain connects TRBV20-1 to TRBJ2-2; without DNA, the TCRdb call of TRBD2 cannot be checked. The CDR3 is 14 amino acids. Germline lookup yields CDR1 DFQATT and CDR2 SNEGSKA (reference sequence). CDR3 loop: CSAPGLAGAGELFF.

The J gene is TRBJ1-1, the V gene TRBV20-1. The CDR3 totals 14 residues. Germline CDR1 reads DFQATT; CDR2 reads SNEGSKA (reference sequence). CDR3 loop: CSASQTRRNTEAFF.

The chain uses TRBV7-9 and TRBJ2-7; TCRdb's D call of TRBD2 is untestable without DNA. Germline CDR1 and CDR2: SEHNR and FQNEAQ (reference sequence). The CDR3 loop spans 16 amino acids. The CDR3 sequence is CASSSRTSGGPYEQYF. The full variable domain, completed using reference TRBV7-9 and TRBJ2-7, is DTGVSQNPRHKITKRGQNVTFRCDPISEHNRLYWYRQTLGQGPEFLTYFQNEAQLEKSRLLSDRFSAERPKGSFSTLEIQRTEQGDSAMYLCASSSRTSGGPYEQYFGPGTRLTVT.

The chain links TRBV28 to TRBJ1-1; no DNA is available, so the TRBD1 call from TCRdb remains unchecked. Germline values: CDR1 MDHEN, CDR2 SYDVKM. The CDR3 extends over 13 amino acids. The chain's CDR3 is CASRPTGNTEAFF.

The rearrangement joins TRBV4-1 to TRBJ1-5; TCRdb's assignment of TRBD1 cannot be checked, as there is no DNA. The CDR3 has 14 amino acids. Germline-derived CDR1 and CDR2 are MGHRA and YSYEKL. This CDR3 is CASSRQGNHQPQHF.

V gene TRBV5-1 combines with J gene TRBJ1-5; absent DNA, TCRdb's TRBD1 call cannot be checked. This CDR3 has 15 residues. The germline CDR1 and CDR2 sequences are SGHRS and YFSETQ. The CDR3 sequence: CASSPGQGPNQPQHF.

V gene TRBV28 combines with J gene TRBJ1-5; TCRdb's assignment of TRBD1 cannot be checked, as there is no DNA. Germline V lookup: CDR1 MDHEN, CDR2 SYDVKM. CDR3 length: 18 residues. CDR3 residues: CASRTTWRSRENNQPQHF.

J is TRBJ2-2 and V is TRBV28. Germline CDR1 is MDHEN and CDR2 is SYDVKM. The CDR3 is made up of 15 amino acids. The CDR3 region is CASSAVGANTGELFF.

This chain connects TRBV4-3 to TRBJ2-1; TCRdb picks TRBD2, but there is no DNA to check that call. The CDR3 covers 18 residues. Germline V gene lookup returns CDR1 LGHNA and CDR2 YSLEER. The CDR3 region is CASSQESGGVPSYNEQFF.

The J gene is TRBJ2-1, the V gene TRBV11-2; absent DNA, TCRdb's TRBD1 call cannot be checked. Germline values: CDR1 SGHAT, CDR2 FQNNGV. This CDR3 contains 14 residues. The CDR3 loop is CASSRGQAYNEQFF.

The genes are TRBV20-1 and TRBJ2-3. The CDR3 spans 11 residues. Germline CDR1 DFQATT, CDR2 SNEGSKA (reference sequence). The CDR3 here is CSARSIDTQYF.

This CDR3 is CATSGSGVSGNTIYF. The rearrangement links TRBV24-1 to TRBJ1-3. This CDR3 is built from 15 residues. The germline V gene encodes CDR1 KGHDR and CDR2 SFDVKD.

The chain has TRBV5-1 and TRBJ2-1; no DNA is available, so the TRBD1 call from TCRdb remains unchecked. The CDR3 is 13 residues long. In germline, CDR1 is SGHRS, CDR2 YFSETQ. CDR3 sequence: CASTPSPPNEQFF.

The V and J genes are TRBV12-3 or TRBV12-4 and TRBJ2-7; the TRBD2 assignment by TCRdb is unverifiable without DNA. The CDR3 spans 13 residues. The chain's CDR3 is CASNRDGRGEQYF.

This sequence joins TRBV7-2 and TRBJ2-7; TCRdb selects TRBD2, and the lack of DNA leaves this call unchecked. Germline CDR1 SGHTA, CDR2 FQGNSA. This CDR3 has 14 amino acids. The CDR3 spells CASSLGGALREQYF.

This rearrangement joins TRBV4-1 to TRBJ2-3; the TRBD1 assignment by TCRdb is unverifiable without DNA. This CDR3 is built from 17 residues. Germline CDR1 reads MGHRA; CDR2 reads YSYEKL. The CDR3 loop reads CASSQETPRGLADTQYF.

CDR3: CASSAGGDRGNTEAFF. The V and J genes are TRBV5-1 and TRBJ1-1; TCRdb selects TRBD1, and the lack of DNA leaves this call unchecked. The CDR3 is 16 residues long. Germline V lookup: CDR1 SGHRS, CDR2 YFSETQ.

V usage is TRBV5-4 and J usage is TRBJ2-3. Germline CDR1 reads SGHNT; CDR2 reads YYREEE (reference sequence). The CDR3 has 13 amino acids. The CDR3 is CDSRLAGTDTQYF.

This rearrangement joins TRBV19 to TRBJ2-7. CDR1 and CDR2 (germline): LNHDA, SQIVND (reference sequence). The CDR3 totals 11 residues. This CDR3 reads CASRWGYEQYF.

V and J are TRBV10-3 and TRBJ2-7; lacking DNA, the TRBD1 call made by TCRdb goes unchecked. This CDR3 region has 15 residues. Germline assignment: CDR1 ENHRY and CDR2 SYGVKD. This CDR3 reads CAISGSGTATYEQYF.

This rearrangement joins TRBV4-3 to TRBJ2-3; TCRdb proposes TRBD2, but this gene call is untestable without DNA. Germline V gene lookup returns CDR1 LGHNA and CDR2 YSLEER. The CDR3 has 19 amino acids. This CDR3 reads CASSQDYELASGGTDTQYF.